The rows below give T cell receptor beta chains drawn from one sample of a study of response to subunit inactivated influenza vaccine. TCRdb redid the calling of the RT-PCR reads with MiXCR, one entry per CDR3 protein. Found here are roughly 700,000 distinct CDR3 sequences, less than 20% of them singletons; the top ten hold approximately 10%. Specimen: PBMCs from blood, collected 12 days after vaccination. The receptors here all came from a man between 50 and 59 years old who received an inactivated influenza vaccine. The CDR3 runs from the conserved cysteine through the conserved F or W. Clone size is stated in some rows and not others, as once, few, many or a class when expanded.

TRBJ2-2,TRBV24-1,few,CATGDRGPGELFF
TRBJ1-3,TRBV6-5,many,CASSYGQGPGNTIYF
TRBJ2-2,TRBV5-1,few,CASSFGTSGGAGELFF
TRBJ2-4,TRBV7-9,-,CASSLSLGADIQYF
TRBJ1-3,TRBV5-1,few,CASSPGGTDSGNTIYF
TRBJ2-5,TRBV4-2,few,CASSQEVLQETQYF
TRBJ2-1,TRBV18,few,CASSPLAGGSNEQFF
TRBJ2-5,TRBV12-3/TRBV12-4,-,CASNPRGGKETQYF
TRBJ2-3,TRBV7-8,-,CASSSAAAAAKTDTQYF
TRBJ1-2,TRBV12-2,-,CASRLPYGEDSSNNYGYTF
TRBJ2-3,TRBV3-1,few,CASSQGIKAGGFTDTQYF
TRBJ2-1,TRBV30,few,CAWSVTHGTGGINEQFF
TRBJ2-2,TRBV6-2/TRBV6-3,-,CASIPAGNTGELFF
TRBJ2-1,TRBV7-7,few,CASSRGLAGGPGTYNEQFF
TRBJ2-5,TRBV20-1,-,CSARRLAGSWETQYF
TRBJ2-1,TRBV7-9,-,CASSLAVGEGEQFF
TRBJ2-5,TRBV29-1,many,CSVERETQYF
TRBJ1-2,TRBV6-6,-,CASSYGMGGYTF
TRBJ2-3,TRBV6-1,few,CASSPSWVAGDGDTQYF
TRBJ2-1,TRBV19,few,CASRAGTVSEQFF
TRBJ2-2,TRBV5-1,-,CASSPLGEGTGELFF
TRBJ1-2,TRBV7-2,few,CASSLVMGAYGYTF
TRBJ2-7,TRBV10-3,many,CAIRDSGDPYEQYF
TRBJ2-2,TRBV7-6,-,CASNPGSGPGTGELFF
TRBJ2-1,TRBV7-3,few,CASSLERGTYNEQFF
TRBJ2-7,TRBV10-3,few,CAISESGNPYEQYF
TRBJ1-1,TRBV28,few,CASSSSEPGQGHWGTEAFF
TRBJ2-5,TRBV29-1,many,CSVEVQRRETQYF
TRBJ2-1,TRBV29-1,many,CSVERGIAGGPHEQFF
TRBJ2-3,TRBV3-1,few,CASSLSSGATDTQYF
TRBJ1-1,TRBV3-1,few,CASSQGGWGVLMNTEAFF
TRBJ1-3,TRBV20-1,-,CSASHSGSSGNTIYF
TRBJ1-1,TRBV14,-,CASSQGPENTEAFF
TRBJ2-1,TRBV7-3,-,CASSHTSGSVNEQFF
TRBJ1-6,TRBV19,-,CASSPRDSRSYNSPLHF
TRBJ1-6,TRBV18,-,CASSPEGARSPLHF
TRBJ2-7,TRBV6-5,-,CASSWTSGGSYEQYF
TRBJ2-3,TRBV7-6,-,CASSLAAPSTDTQYF
TRBJ2-3,TRBV4-2,-,CASSQDGPGQGITDTQYF
TRBJ1-6,TRBV29-1,few,CSVETGYGENSPLHF
TRBJ2-3,TRBV6-1,few,CASCRTPATDTQYF
TRBJ1-2,TRBV12-3/TRBV12-4,-,CASTQDKGYTF
TRBJ2-7,TRBV15,few,CATSRDTGPYEQYF
TRBJ1-5,TRBV12-3/TRBV12-4,-,CASSFSDGGNQPQHF
TRBJ1-4,TRBV4-2,few,CASSQGTGNEKLFF
TRBJ2-3,TRBV7-2,few,CASSRRRVDTQYF
TRBJ2-1,TRBV29-1,-,CSVLQGGSYNEQFF
TRBJ1-4,TRBV20-1,-,CSADDRGRTNEKLFF
TRBJ2-5,TRBV20-1,-,CSVKRGIETQYF